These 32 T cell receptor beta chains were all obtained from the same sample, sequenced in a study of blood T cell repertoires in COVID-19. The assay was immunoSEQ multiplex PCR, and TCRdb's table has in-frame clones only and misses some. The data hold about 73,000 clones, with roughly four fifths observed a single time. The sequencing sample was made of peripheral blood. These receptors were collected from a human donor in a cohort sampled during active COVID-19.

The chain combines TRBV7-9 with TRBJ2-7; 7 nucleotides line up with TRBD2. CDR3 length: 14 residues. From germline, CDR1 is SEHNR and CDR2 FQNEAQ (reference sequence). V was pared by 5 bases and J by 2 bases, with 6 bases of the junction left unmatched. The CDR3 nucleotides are TGTGCCAGCAGCCCTAGCGGTTTACCCTACGAGCAGTACTTC. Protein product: CASSPSGLPYEQYF.

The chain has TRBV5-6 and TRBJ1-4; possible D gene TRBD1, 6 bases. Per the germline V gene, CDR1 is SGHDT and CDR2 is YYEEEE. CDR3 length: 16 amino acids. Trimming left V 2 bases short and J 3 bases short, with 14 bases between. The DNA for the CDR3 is TGTGCCAGCAGCTTACCGTCCAGGGGACCTAATGAAAAACTGTTTTTT. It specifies CASSLPSRGPNEKLFF.

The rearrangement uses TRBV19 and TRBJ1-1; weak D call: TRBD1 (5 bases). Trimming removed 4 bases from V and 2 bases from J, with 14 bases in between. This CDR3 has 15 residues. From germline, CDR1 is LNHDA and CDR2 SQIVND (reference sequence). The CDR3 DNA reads TGTGCCAGTAGTACCGACAGACAGAGAAACACTGAAGCTTTCTTT. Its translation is CASSTDRQRNTEAFF.

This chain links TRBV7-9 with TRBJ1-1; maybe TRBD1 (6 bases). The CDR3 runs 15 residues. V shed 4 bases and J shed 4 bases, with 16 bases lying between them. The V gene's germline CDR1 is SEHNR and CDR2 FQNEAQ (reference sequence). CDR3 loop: CASSSPQGSVTEAFF. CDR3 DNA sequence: TGTGCCAGCAGCTCCCCCCAGGGGAGCGTCACTGAAGCTTTCTTT. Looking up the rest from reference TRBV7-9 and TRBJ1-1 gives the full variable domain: DTGVSQNPRHKITKRGQNVTFRCDPISEHNRLYWYRQTLGQGPEFLTYFQNEAQLEKSRLLSDRFSAERPKGSFSTLEIQRTEQGDSAMYLCASSSPQGSVTEAFFGQGTRLTVV.

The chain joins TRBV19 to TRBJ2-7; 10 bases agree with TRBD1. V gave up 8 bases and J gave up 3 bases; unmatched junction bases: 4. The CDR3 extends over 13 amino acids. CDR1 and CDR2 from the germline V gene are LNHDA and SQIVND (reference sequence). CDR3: CASSTGGGYEQYF. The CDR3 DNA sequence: TGTGCCAGTTCGACAGGGGGCGGCTACGAGCAGTACTTC.

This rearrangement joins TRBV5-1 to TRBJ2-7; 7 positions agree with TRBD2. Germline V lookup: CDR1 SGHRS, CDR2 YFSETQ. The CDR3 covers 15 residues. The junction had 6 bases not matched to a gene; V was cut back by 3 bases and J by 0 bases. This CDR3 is CASSSLADSSYEQYF. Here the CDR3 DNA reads TGCGCCAGCAGCTCCCTAGCGGACTCCTCCTACGAGCAGTACTTC.

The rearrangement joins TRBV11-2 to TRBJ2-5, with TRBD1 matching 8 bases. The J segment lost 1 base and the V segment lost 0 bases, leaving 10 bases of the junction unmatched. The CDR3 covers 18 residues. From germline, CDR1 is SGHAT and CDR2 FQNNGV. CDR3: CASSLDLIRQGSQETQYF. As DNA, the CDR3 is TGTGCCAGCAGCTTAGATTTGATAAGACAGGGGTCCCAAGAGACCCAGTACTTC.

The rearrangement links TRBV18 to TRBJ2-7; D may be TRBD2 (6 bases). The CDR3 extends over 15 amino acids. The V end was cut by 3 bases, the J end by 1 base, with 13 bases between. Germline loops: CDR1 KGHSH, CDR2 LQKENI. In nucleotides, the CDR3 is TGTGCCAGCTCACCCACCGGCGGGGTTTCCTACGAGCAGTACTTC. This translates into CASSPTGGVSYEQYF.

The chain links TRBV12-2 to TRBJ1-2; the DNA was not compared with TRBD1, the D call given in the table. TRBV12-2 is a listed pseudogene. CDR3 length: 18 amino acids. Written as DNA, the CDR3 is TGTGCAAGTCGCTCACCCACCCTGCGACAGGCCACCTACTATGGCTACACCTTC. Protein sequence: CASRSPTLRQATYYGYTF.

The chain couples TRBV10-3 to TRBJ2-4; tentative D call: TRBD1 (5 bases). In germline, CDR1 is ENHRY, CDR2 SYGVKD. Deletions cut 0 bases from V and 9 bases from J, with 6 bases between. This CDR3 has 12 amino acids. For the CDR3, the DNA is TGTGCCATCAGTGAGTCTCAGGGCATTCAGTACTTC. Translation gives CAISESQGIQYF.

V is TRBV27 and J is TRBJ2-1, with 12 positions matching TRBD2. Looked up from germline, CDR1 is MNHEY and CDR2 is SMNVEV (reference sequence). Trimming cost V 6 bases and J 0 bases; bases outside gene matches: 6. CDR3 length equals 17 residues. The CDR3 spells CASRSSGGVYSYNEQFF. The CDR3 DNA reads TGTGCCAGCAGGTCTAGCGGGGGGGTATACTCCTACAATGAGCAGTTCTTC.

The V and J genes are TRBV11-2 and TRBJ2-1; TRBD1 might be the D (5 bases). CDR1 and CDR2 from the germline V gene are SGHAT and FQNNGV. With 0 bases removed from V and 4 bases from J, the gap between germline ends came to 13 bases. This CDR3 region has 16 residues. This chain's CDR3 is CASSLDPQGTYNEQFF. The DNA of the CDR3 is TGTGCCAGCAGCTTAGATCCGCAGGGAACATACAATGAGCAGTTCTTC.

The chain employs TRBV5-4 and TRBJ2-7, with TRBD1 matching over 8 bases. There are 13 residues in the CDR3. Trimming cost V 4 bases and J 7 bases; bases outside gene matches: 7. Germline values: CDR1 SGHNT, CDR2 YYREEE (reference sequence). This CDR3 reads CASSPRDRMEQYF. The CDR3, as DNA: TGTGCCAGCAGCCCAAGGGACAGGATGGAGCAGTACTTC.

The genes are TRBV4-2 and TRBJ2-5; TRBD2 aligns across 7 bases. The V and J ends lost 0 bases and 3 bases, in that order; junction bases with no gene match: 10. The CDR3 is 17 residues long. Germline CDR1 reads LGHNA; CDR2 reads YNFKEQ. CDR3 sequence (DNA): TGTGCCAGCAGCCAAGATCGGACTAGAGCTGGGGAAGAGACCCAGTACTTC. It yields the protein CASSQDRTRAGEETQYF.

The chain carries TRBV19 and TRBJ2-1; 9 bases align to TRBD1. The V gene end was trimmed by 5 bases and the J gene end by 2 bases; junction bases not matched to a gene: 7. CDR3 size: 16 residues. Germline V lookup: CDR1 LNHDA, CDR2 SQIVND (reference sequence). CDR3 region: CASSSTGTGPYNEQFF. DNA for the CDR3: TGTGCCAGTAGTTCAACCGGGACAGGGCCCTACAATGAGCAGTTCTTC. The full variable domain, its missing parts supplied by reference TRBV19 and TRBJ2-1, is DGGITQSPKYLFRKEGQNVTLSCEQNLNHDAMYWYRQDPGQGLRLIYYSQIVNDFQKGDIAEGYSVSREKKESFPLTVTSAQKNPTAFYLCASSSTGTGPYNEQFFGPGTRLTVL.

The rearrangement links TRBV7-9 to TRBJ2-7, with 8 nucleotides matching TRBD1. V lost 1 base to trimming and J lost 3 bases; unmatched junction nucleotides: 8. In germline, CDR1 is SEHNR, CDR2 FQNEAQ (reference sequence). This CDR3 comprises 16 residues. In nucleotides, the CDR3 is TGTGCCAGCAGCTTAGTTCAGGGGGCGATGAACTACGAGCAGTACTTC. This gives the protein CASSLVQGAMNYEQYF.

CDR3: CASSNLDRYLNTEAFF. Written as DNA, the CDR3 is TGTGCCAGCAGCAATCTGGACAGGTACTTGAACACTGAAGCTTTCTTT. This chain connects TRBV21-1 to TRBJ1-1; the table's TRBD1 call for D was not verified on the DNA. TRBV21-1 is described as a pseudogene. The CDR3 length is 16 residues.

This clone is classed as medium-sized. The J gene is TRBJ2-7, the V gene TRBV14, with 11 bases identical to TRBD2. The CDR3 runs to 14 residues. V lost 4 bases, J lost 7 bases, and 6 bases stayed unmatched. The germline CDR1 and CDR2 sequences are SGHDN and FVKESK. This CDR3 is CASSPLAGAEEQYF. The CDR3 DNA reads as TGTGCCAGCAGCCCACTAGCGGGGGCGGAGGAGCAGTACTTC.

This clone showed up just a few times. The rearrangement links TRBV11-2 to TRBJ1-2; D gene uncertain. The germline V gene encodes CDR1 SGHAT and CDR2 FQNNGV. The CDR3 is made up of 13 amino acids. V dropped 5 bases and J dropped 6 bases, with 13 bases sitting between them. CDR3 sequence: CASSPLGGHGYTF. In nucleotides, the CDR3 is TGTGCCAGCAGCCCCCTGGGCGGGCATGGCTACACCTTC. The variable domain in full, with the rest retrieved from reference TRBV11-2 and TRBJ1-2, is EAGVAQSPRYKIIEKRQSVAFWCNPISGHATLYWYQQILGQGPKLLIQFQNNGVVDDSQLPKDRFSAERLKGVDSTLKIQPAKLEDSAVYLCASSPLGGHGYTFGSGTRLTVV.

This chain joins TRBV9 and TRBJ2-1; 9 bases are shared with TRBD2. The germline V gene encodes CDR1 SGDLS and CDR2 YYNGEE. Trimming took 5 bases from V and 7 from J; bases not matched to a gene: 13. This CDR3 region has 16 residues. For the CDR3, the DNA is TGTGCCAGCAGTGATAACCCGGGACTAGCAGTAAATGAGCAGTTCTTC. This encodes CASSDNPGLAVNEQFF.

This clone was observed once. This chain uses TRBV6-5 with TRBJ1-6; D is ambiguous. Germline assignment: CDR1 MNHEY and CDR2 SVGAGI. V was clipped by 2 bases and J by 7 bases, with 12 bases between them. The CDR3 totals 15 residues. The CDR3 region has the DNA TGTGCCAGCAGTTACGGCCAGGCCCCGAATTCACCCCTCCACTTT. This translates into CASSYGQAPNSPLHF.

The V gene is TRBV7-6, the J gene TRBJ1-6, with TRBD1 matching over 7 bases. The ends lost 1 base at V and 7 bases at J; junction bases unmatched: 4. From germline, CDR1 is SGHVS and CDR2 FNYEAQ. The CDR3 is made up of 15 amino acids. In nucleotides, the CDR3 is TGTGCCAGCAGCTTAGACAGGGGAATGAATTCACCCCTCCACTTT. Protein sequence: CASSLDRGMNSPLHF.

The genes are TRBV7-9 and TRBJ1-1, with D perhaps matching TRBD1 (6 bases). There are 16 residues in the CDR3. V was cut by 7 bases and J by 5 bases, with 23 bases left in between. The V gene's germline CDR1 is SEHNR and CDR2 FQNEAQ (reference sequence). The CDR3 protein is CASNGGPGPGRTEAFF. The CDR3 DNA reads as TGTGCCAGCAACGGGGGGCCAGGGCCCGGACGGACTGAAGCTTTCTTT.

The CDR3 region is CASSLSGGWINSPLHF. The CDR3, as DNA: TGTGCCAGCAGTTTAAGCGGAGGTTGGATTAATTCACCCCTCCACTTT. The chain joins TRBV27 to TRBJ1-6; D ambiguous. Germline CDR1 and CDR2: MNHEY and SMNVEV (reference sequence). V was shortened by 2 bases and J by 6 bases, with 14 bases between the two germline ends. The CDR3 loop spans 16 amino acids.

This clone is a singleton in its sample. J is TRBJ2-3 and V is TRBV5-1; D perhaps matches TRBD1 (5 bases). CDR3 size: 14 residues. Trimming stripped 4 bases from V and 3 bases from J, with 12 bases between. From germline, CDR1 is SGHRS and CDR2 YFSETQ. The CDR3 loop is CASSPQTDTDTQYF. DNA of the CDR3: TGCGCCAGCAGCCCCCAGACAGATACAGATACGCAGTATTTT.

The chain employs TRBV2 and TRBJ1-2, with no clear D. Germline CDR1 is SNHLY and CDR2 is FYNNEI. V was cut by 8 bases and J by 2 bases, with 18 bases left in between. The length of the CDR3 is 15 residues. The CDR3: CASLVPQTLNYGYTF. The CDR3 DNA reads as TGTGCCAGCCTTGTTCCACAGACCTTGAACTATGGCTACACCTTC.

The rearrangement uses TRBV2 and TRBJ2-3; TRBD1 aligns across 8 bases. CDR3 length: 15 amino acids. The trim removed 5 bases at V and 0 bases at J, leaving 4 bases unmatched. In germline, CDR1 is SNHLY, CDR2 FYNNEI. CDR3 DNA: TGTGCCAGCAGTCCAGGGGGCTTTAGCACAGATACGCAGTATTTT. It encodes CASSPGGFSTDTQYF.

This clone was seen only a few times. The CDR3 DNA reads TGTGCCAGCAGTATTGAAGGGGCGCTGAATGAAAAACTGTTTTTT. It codes for CASSIEGALNEKLFF. J is TRBJ1-4 and V is TRBV28; a possible D gene is TRBD1 (5 bases). Germline values: CDR1 MDHEN, CDR2 SYDVKM. Trimming took 5 bases from V and 5 from J, leaving 15 bases between them. This CDR3 is 15 amino acids long.

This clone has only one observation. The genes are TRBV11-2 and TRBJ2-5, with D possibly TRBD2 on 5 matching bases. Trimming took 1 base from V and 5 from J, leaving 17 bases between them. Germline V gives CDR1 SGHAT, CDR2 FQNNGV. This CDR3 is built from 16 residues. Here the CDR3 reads CASSLGGSPSVETQYF. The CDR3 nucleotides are TGTGCCAGCAGCTTAGGAGGGAGCCCCTCAGTGGAGACCCAGTACTTC.

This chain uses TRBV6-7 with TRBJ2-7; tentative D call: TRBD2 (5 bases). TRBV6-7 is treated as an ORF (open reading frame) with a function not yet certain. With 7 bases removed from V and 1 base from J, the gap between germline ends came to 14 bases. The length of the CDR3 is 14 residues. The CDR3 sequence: CASTPRAESYEQYF. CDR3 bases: TGTGCCAGCACCCCGAGGGCGGAGTCCTACGAGCAGTACTTC.

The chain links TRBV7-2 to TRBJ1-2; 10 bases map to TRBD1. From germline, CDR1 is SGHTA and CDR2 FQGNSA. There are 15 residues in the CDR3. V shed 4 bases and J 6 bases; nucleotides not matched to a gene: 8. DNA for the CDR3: TGTGCCAGCAGCTCGGGACAGGGGAACACCCATGGCTACACCTTC. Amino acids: CASSSGQGNTHGYTF.

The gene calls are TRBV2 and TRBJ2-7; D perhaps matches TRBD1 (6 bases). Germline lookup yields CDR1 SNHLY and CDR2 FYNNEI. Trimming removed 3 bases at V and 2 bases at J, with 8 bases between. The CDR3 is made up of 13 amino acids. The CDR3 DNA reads TGTGCCAGCAGTGAGGACAGAACCTACGAGCAGTACTTC. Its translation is CASSEDRTYEQYF. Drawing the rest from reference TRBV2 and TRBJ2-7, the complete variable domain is EPEVTQTPSHQVTQMGQEVILRCVPISNHLYFYWYRQILGQKVEFLVSFYNNEISEKSEIFDDQFSVERPDGSNFTLKIRSTKLEDSAMYFCASSEDRTYEQYFGPGTRLTVT.